These 8 T cell receptor beta chains share one sample of origin, sequenced in a study of cytomegalovirus exposure and HLA in healthy donors. PCR used 60 Vbeta primers and 13 Jbeta primers. Assay used: immunoSEQ multiplex PCR; TCRdb lists only in-frame clones, some missing. The table records about 78,000 clones, approximately 84% of them present only once. Sequenced material: PBMCs. These receptors were obtained from a woman aged 45 to 65 in good health and CMV-seronegative.

The chain employs TRBV9 and TRBJ1-5; 12 bases align to TRBD1. Trimming cost V 4 bases and J 7 bases; bases outside gene matches: 3. The CDR3 sequence is 14 residues long. CDR1 SGDLS and CDR2 YYNGEE come from the germline V gene. The CDR3 nucleotides read TGTGCCAGCAGCCCCGGGACAGGGGGCCAGCCCCAGCATTTT. Protein sequence: CASSPGTGGQPQHF.

The rearrangement links TRBV30 to TRBJ1-4; D not resolved. V lost 6 bases, J lost 0 bases, and 17 bases lay in between. The CDR3 is 16 residues long. Germline V gives CDR1 GTSNPN, CDR2 SVGIG (reference sequence). CDR3 loop: CACTPRWPATNEKLFF. In DNA form, the CDR3 reads TGTGCCTGTACCCCACGTTGGCCTGCAACTAATGAAAAACTGTTTTTT.

This clone was observed once. V is TRBV4-3 and J is TRBJ1-4; D gene uncertain. Germline V gene data show CDR1 as LGHNA and CDR2 as YSLEER. Trimming took 1 base from V and 0 from J, leaving 9 bases between them. The CDR3 contains 16 residues. The CDR3: CASSQGPGSTNEKLFF. The CDR3 DNA follows: TGCGCCAGCAGCCAAGGTCCGGGATCAACTAATGAAAAACTGTTTTTT.

The V call is TRBV20-1, the J call TRBJ1-1; no clear D gene. Germline CDR1 DFQATT, CDR2 SNEGSKA (reference sequence). The CDR3 spans 11 residues. V was clipped by 6 bases and J by 8 bases, with 13 bases between them. This chain's CDR3 is CSAQRYGEAFF. DNA for the CDR3: TGCAGTGCGCAGAGGTACGGGGAAGCTTTCTTT.

This clone appeared once. The rearrangement joins TRBV6-6 to TRBJ1-2; 10 bases are a match to TRBD1. Germline V lookup: CDR1 MNHNY, CDR2 SVGAGI (reference sequence). The CDR3 loop spans 14 amino acids. V shed 3 bases and J 8 bases; nucleotides not matched to a gene: 6. The CDR3 nucleotides read TGTGCCAGCAGTTATGGACAGGGGGTCCACGGCTACACCTTC. Amino acids: CASSYGQGVHGYTF.

The gene calls are TRBV6-5 and TRBJ2-7, with 10 bases matching TRBD2. The germline CDR1 and CDR2 sequences are MNHEY and SVGAGI. CDR3 length: 14 amino acids. Trimming removed 5 bases from V and 4 bases from J; junction bases left unmatched: 5. The CDR3, as DNA: TGTGCCAGCAGTGTAGCGGGAGGACAATACGAGCAGTACTTC. The encoded protein is CASSVAGGQYEQYF.

CDR3 sequence (DNA): TGTGCCAGCAGTCCCAGTCTAGGGGGCCTCTCCTACGAGCAGTACTTC. Translating gives CASSPSLGGLSYEQYF. The chain employs TRBV6-6 and TRBJ2-7; 7 bases fit TRBD1. V was pared by 5 bases and J by 0 bases, with 10 bases of the junction left unmatched. This CDR3 has 16 amino acids. Per germline, CDR1 MNHNY and CDR2 SVGAGI (reference sequence).

The gene calls are TRBV27 and TRBJ1-1; 7 bases fit TRBD1. This CDR3 comprises 13 residues. CDR1 MNHEY and CDR2 SMNVEV come from the germline V gene (reference sequence). V was pared by 5 bases and J by 7 bases, with 7 bases of the junction left unmatched. CDR3 coding DNA: TGTGCCAGCAGTCCTAGGGGGCTGGGTGAAGCTTTCTTT. Protein sequence: CASSPRGLGEAFF.